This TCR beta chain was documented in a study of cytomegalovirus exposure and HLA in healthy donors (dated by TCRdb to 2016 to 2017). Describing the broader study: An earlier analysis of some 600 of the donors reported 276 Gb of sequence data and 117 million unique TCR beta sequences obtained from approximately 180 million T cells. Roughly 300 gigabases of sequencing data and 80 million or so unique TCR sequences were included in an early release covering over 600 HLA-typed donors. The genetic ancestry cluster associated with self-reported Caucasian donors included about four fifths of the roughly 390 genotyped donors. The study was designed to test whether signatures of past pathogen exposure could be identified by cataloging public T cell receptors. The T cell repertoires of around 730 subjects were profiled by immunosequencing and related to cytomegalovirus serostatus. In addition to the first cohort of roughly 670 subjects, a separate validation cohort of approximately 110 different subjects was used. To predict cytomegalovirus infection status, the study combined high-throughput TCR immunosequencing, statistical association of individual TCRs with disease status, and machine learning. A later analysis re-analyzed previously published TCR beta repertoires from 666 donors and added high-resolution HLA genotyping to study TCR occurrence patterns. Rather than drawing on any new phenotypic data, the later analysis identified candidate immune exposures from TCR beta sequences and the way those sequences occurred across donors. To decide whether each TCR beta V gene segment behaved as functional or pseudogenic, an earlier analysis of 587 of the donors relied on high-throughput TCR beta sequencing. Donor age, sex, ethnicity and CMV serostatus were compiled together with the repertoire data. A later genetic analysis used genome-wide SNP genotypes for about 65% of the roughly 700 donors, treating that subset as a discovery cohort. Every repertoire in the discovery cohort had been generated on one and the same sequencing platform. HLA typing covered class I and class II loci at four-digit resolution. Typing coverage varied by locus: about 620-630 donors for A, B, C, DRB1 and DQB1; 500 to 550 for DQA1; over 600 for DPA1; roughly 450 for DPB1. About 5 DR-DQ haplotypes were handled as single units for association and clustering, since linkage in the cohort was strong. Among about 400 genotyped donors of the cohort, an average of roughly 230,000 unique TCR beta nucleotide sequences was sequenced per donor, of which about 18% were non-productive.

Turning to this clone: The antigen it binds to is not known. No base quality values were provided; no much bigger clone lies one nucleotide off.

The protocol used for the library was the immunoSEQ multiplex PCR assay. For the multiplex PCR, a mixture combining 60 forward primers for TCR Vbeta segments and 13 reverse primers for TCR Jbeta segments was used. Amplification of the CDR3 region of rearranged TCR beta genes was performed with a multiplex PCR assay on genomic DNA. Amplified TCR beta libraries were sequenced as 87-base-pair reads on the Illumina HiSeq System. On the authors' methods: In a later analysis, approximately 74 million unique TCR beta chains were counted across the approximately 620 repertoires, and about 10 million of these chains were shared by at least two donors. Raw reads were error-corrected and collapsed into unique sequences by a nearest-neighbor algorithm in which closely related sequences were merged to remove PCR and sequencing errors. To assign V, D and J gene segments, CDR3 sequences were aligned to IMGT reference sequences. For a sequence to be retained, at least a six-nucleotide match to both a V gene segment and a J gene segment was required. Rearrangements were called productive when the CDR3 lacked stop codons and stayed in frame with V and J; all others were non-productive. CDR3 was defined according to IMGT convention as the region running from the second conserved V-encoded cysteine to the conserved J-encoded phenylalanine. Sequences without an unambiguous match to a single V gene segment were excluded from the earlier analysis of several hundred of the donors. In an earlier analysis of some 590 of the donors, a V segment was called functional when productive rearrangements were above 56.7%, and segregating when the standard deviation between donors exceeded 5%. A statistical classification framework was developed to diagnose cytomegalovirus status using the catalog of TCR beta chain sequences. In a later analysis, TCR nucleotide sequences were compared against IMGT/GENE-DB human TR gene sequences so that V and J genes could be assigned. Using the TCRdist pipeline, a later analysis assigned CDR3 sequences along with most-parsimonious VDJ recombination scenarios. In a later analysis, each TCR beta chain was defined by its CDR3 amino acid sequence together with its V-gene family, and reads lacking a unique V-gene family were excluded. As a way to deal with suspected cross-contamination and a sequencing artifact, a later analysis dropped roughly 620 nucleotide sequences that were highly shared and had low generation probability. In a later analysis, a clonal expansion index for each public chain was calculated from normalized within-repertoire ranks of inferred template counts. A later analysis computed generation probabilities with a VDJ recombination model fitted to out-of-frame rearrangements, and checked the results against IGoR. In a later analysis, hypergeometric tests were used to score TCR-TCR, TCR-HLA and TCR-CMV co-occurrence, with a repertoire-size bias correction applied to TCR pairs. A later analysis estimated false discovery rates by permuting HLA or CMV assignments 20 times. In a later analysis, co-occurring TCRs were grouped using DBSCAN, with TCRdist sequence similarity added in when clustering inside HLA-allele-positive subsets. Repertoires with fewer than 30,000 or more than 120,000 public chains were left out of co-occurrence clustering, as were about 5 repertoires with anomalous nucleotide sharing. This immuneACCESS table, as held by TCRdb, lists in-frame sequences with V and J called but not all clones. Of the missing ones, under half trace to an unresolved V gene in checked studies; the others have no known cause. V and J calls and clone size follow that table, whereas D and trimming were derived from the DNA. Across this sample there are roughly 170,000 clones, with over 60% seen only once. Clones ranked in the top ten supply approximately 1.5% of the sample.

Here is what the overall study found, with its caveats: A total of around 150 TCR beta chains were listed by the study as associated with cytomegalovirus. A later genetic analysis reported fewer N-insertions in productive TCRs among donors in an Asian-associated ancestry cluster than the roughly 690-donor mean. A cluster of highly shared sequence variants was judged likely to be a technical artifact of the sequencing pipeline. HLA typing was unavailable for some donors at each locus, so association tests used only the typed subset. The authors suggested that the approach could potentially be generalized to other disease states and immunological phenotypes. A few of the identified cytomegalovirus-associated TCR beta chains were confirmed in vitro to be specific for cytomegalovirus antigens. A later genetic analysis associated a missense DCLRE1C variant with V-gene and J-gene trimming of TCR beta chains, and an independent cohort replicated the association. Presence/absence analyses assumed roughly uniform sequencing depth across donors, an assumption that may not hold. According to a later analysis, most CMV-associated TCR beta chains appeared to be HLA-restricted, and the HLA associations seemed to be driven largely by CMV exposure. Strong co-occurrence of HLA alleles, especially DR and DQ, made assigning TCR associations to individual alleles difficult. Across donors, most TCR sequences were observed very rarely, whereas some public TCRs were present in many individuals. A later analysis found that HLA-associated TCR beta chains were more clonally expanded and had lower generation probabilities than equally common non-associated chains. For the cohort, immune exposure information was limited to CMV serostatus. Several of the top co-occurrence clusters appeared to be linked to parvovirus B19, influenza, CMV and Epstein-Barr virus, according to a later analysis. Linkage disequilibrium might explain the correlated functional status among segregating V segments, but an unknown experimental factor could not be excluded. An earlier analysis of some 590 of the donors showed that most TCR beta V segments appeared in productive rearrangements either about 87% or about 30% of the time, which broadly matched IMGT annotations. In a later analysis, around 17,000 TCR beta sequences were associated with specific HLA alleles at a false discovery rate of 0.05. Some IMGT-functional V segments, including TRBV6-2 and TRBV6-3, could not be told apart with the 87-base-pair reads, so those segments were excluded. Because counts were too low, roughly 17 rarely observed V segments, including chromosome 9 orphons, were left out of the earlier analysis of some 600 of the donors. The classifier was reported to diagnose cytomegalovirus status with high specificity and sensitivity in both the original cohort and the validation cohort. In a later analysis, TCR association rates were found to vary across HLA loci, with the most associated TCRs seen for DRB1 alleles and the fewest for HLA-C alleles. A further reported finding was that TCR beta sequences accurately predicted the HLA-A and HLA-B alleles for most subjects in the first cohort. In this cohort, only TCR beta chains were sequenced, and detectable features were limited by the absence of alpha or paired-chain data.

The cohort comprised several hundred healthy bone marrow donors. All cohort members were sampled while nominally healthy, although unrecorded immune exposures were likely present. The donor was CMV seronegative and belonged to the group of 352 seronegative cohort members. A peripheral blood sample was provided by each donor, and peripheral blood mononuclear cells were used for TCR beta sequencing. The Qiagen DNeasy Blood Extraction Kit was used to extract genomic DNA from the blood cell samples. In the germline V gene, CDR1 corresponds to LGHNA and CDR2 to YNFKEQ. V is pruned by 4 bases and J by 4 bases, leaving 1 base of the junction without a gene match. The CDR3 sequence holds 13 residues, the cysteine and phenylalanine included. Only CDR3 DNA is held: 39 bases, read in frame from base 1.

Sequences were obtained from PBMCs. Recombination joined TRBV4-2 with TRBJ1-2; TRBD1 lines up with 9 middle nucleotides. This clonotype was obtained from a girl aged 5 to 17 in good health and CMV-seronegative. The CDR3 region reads CASSRDRAYGYTF. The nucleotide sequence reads TGTGCCAGCAGCCGGGACAGGGCCTATGGCTACACCTTC.